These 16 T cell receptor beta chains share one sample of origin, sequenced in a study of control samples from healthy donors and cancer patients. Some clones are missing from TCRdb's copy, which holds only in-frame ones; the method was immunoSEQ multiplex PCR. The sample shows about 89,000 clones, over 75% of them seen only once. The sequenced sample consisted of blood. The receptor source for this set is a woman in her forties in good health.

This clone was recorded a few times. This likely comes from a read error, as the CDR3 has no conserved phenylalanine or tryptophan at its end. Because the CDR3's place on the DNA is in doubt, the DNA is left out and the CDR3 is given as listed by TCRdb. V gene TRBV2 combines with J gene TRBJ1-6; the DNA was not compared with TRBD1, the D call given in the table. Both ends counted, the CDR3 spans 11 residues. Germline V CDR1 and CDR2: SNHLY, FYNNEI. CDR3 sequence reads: CASSGQGPQRL.

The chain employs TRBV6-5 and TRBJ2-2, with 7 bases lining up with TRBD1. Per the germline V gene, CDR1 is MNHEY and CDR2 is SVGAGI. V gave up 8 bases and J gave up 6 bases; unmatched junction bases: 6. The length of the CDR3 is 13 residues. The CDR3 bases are TGTGCCAGCGGAGAAACAGGGGCCGGGGAGCTGTTTTTT. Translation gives CASGETGAGELFF.

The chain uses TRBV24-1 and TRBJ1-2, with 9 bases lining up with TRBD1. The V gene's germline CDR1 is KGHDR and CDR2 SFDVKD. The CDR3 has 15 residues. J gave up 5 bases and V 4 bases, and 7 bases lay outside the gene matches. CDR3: CATSDRDREWYGYTF. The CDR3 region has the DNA TGTGCCACCAGTGACCGGGACAGGGAATGGTATGGCTACACCTTC.

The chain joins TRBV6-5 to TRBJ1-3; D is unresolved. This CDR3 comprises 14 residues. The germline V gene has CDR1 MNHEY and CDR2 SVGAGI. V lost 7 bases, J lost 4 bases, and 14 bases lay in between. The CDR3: CASNKDVSGNTIYF. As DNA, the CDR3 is TGTGCCAGCAACAAGGACGTCTCCGGAAACACCATATATTTT.

The CDR3 bases are TGTGCCAGCAGTGAAAGGGCTGGCAATCAGCCCCAGCATTTT. Translation: CASSERAGNQPQHF. This sequence joins TRBV2 and TRBJ1-5; D uncertain. V was clipped by 2 bases and J by 2 bases, with 7 bases between them. Germline V CDR1 and CDR2: SNHLY, FYNNEI. This CDR3 has 14 amino acids.

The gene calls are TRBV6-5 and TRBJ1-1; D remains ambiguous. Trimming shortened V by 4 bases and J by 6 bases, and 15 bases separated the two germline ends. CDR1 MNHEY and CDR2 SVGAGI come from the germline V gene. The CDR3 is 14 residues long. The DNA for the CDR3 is TGTGCCAGCAGTTCTACTAAAGGACGGGCTGAAGCTTTCTTT. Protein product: CASSSTKGRAEAFF.

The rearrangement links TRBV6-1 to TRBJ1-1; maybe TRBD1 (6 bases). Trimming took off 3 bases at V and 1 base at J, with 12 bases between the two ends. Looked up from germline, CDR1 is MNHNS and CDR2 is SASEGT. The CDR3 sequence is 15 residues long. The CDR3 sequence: CASSDIGQTNTEAFF. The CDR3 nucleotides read TGTGCCAGCAGTGATATTGGACAGACGAACACTGAAGCTTTCTTT.

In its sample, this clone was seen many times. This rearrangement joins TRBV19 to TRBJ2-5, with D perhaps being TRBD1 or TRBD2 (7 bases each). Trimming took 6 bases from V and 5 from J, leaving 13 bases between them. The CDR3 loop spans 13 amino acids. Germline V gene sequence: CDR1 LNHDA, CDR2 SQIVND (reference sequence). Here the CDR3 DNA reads TGTGCCAGTAGGGCAGGGGGAGGGGAGACCCAGTACTTC. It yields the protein CASRAGGGETQYF.

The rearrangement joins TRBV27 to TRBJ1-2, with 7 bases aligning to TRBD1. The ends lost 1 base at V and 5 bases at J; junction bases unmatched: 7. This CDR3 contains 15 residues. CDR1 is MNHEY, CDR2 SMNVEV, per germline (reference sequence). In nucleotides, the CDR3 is TGTGCCAGCAGTTTATTCGGACAGGCCCTATATGGCTACACCTTC. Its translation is CASSLFGQALYGYTF.

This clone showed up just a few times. DNA for the CDR3: TGTGCCAGCAGCCTAAACACGGGTGAAGCTTTCTTT. Its translation is CASSLNTGEAFF. The gene calls are TRBV7-9 and TRBJ1-1; no definite D call. Per the germline V gene, CDR1 is SEHNR and CDR2 is FQNEAQ (reference sequence). Trimming pared 5 bases from V and 7 bases from J, leaving 11 bases between. This CDR3 is 12 amino acids long.

This CDR3 reads CASSDEQGGKNNEQFF. Written as DNA, the CDR3 is TGTGCCAGCAGTGATGAACAGGGTGGTAAGAACAATGAGCAGTTCTTC. The chain links TRBV2 to TRBJ2-1; a weak D match, TRBD1 (6 bases). The germline CDR1 and CDR2 sequences are SNHLY and FYNNEI. V lost 3 bases and J lost 5, with 17 bases in between. There are 16 residues in the CDR3.

CDR3 protein: CASLSRGEDQPQHF. The CDR3 region has the DNA TGTGCCAGCCTATCAAGGGGGGAAGATCAGCCCCAGCATTTT. J is TRBJ1-5 and V is TRBV19; possible D gene TRBD1, 6 bases. Germline lookup yields CDR1 LNHDA and CDR2 SQIVND (reference sequence). This CDR3 contains 14 residues. V lost 9 bases to trimming and J lost 5 bases, with 17 bases between them.

The CDR3 loop reads CASSPVTPGTGRNTGELFF. The DNA for the CDR3 is TGTGCCAGCTCACCTGTGACGCCGGGGACAGGGAGGAACACCGGGGAGCTGTTTTTT. This sequence joins TRBV18 and TRBJ2-2; 9 positions match TRBD1. The CDR3 length is 19 residues. The germline V gene has CDR1 KGHSH and CDR2 LQKENI. J gave up 1 base and V 3 bases, and 12 bases lay outside the gene matches.

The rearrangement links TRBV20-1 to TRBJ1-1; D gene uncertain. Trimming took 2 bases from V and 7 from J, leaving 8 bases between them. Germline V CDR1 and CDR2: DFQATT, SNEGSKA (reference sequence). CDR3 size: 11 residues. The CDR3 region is CSARSQNEAFF. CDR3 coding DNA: TGCAGTGCTAGATCTCAGAATGAAGCTTTCTTT.

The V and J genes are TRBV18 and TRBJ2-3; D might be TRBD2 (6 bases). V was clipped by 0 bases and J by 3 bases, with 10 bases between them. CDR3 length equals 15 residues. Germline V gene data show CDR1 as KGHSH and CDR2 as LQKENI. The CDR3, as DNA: TGTGCCAGCTCACCACCCACGGGGGAAACAGATACGCAGTATTTT. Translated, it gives CASSPPTGETDTQYF.

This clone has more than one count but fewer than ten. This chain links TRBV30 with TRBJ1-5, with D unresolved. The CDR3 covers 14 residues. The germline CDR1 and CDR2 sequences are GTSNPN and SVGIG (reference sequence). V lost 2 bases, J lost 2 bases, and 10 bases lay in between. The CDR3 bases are TGTGCCTGGAGTCGGGGAGTAGGCAATCAGCCCCAGCATTTT. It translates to CAWSRGVGNQPQHF.